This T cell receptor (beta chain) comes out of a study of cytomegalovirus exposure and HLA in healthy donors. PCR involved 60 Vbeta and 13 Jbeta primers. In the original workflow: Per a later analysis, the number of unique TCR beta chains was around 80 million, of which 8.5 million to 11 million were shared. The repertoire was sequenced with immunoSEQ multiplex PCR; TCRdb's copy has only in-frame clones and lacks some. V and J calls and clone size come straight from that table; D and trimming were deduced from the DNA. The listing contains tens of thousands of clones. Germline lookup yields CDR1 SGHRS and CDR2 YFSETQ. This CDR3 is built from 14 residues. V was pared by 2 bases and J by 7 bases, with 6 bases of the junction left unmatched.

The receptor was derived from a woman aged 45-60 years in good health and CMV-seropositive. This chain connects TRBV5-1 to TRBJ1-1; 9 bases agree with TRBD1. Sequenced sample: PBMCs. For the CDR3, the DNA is TGCGCCAGCAGCTTCCCGGGACAGGGACGTGAAGCTTTCTTT. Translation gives CASSFPGQGREAFF.